The next 19 T cell receptor beta chains were all read from a single sample in a study of cytomegalovirus exposure and HLA in healthy donors. Clones were read by immunoSEQ multiplex PCR, and TCRdb kept only the in-frame ones, dropping some. The top ten clones hold around 15% of a sample with around 220,000 clones, around four fifths of them seen once. The material sequenced was PBMCs. The receptors shown here come from a young woman in good health and CMV-seropositive.

This clone was seen a single time. The J gene is TRBJ2-1, the V gene TRBV2, with 13 bases lining up with TRBD2. Germline V gene data show CDR1 as SNHLY and CDR2 as FYNNEI. The CDR3 covers 16 residues. The V segment lost 2 bases and the J segment 10 bases; nucleotides outside the gene matches: 8. CDR3 residues: CASSESGLAGVREQFF. DNA for the CDR3: TGTGCCAGCAGTGAATCCGGACTAGCGGGAGTGAGGGAGCAGTTCTTC.

This clone was observed a handful of times. The genes are TRBV27 and TRBJ2-7, with 7 positions matching TRBD2. Germline assignment: CDR1 MNHEY and CDR2 SMNVEV (reference sequence). V trimming: 4 bases; J trimming: 1 base; junction bases outside the gene matches: 10. CDR3 length equals 16 residues. CDR3 in DNA: TGTGCCAGCAGTTCCTCCAGGGTAGCGGGTTCCTACGAGCAGTACTTC. Translation gives CASSSSRVAGSYEQYF.

The V and J genes are TRBV28 and TRBJ2-7; tentative D call: TRBD1 (6 bases). Trimming took 5 bases from V and 7 from J, leaving 21 bases between them. CDR1 and CDR2 from the germline V gene are MDHEN and SYDVKM. The CDR3 extends over 15 amino acids. The CDR3 nucleotides read TGTGCCAGCAGTCGACTAAACAGGGTTTTAGGGGAGCAGTACTTC. Its translation: CASSRLNRVLGEQYF.

The rearrangement joins TRBV2 to TRBJ2-2; the D gene is possibly TRBD2 (5 bases). Deletions cut 6 bases from V and 1 base from J, with 9 bases between. This CDR3 has 14 residues. Germline lookup yields CDR1 SNHLY and CDR2 FYNNEI. In nucleotides, the CDR3 is TGTGCCAGCAGCGAGGGAAAGAACACCGGGGAGCTGTTTTTT. Residues: CASSEGKNTGELFF.

V is TRBV2 and J is TRBJ1-2; a possible D gene is TRBD1 (6 bases). The CDR3 spans 14 residues. Trimming removed 7 bases at V and 2 bases at J, with 14 bases between. Germline values: CDR1 SNHLY, CDR2 FYNNEI. CDR3 region: CASKQGETNYGYTF. In nucleotides, the CDR3 is TGTGCCAGCAAACAGGGTGAAACCAACTATGGCTACACCTTC.

This chain uses TRBV6-5 with TRBJ1-1; perhaps TRBD1 as D (6 bases). The CDR3 sequence is 14 residues long. CDR1 is MNHEY and CDR2 is SVGAGI in the germline V gene. Trimming took 5 bases from V and 1 from J, leaving 11 bases between them. Written as DNA, the CDR3 is TGTGCCAGCAGTAGAGGGACACAGAACACTGAAGCTTTCTTT. It encodes CASSRGTQNTEAFF.

This chain joins TRBV9 and TRBJ2-7, with D perhaps TRBD1 (6 bases). The germline gives CDR1 SGDLS, CDR2 YYNGEE. The CDR3 has 14 residues. V was trimmed by 1 base and J by 2 bases, leaving 10 bases between them. CDR3 loop: CASSVSGDPYEQYF. CDR3 DNA sequence: TGTGCCAGCAGCGTATCAGGGGACCCCTACGAGCAGTACTTC.

This chain links TRBV4-1 with TRBJ1-2, with TRBD1 matching 8 bases. The V segment lost 7 bases and the J segment 8 bases; nucleotides outside the gene matches: 15. The germline V gene encodes CDR1 MGHRA and CDR2 YSYEKL. CDR3 length: 15 amino acids. The DNA for the CDR3 is TGCGCCAGCACCAGGACAGGGAGCATCAGCGAAGGCTACACCTTC. Protein sequence: CASTRTGSISEGYTF.

The rearrangement links TRBV30 to TRBJ1-2; D is perhaps TRBD1 (6 bases). The germline V gene encodes CDR1 GTSNPN and CDR2 SVGIG (reference sequence). This CDR3 comprises 12 residues. With 4 bases removed from V and 4 bases from J, the gap between germline ends came to 10 bases. The CDR3 sequence is CAWTGALYGYTF. The CDR3 DNA is TGTGCCTGGACAGGGGCCCTCTATGGCTACACCTTC.

The J gene is TRBJ2-7, the V gene TRBV27; possible D gene TRBD2, 6 bases. Trimming left V 0 bases short and J 0 bases short, with 12 bases between. Germline V lookup: CDR1 MNHEY, CDR2 SMNVEV (reference sequence). The CDR3 is 16 residues long. CDR3 in amino acids: CASSLSLAMSSYEQYF. The CDR3 DNA reads TGTGCCAGCAGTTTATCGCTAGCGATGAGCTCCTACGAGCAGTACTTC.

The chain combines TRBV27 with TRBJ1-1, with TRBD1 matching over 7 bases. The germline CDR1 and CDR2 sequences are MNHEY and SMNVEV (reference sequence). Trimming at V came to 3 bases and at J to 3 bases, leaving 4 bases not matched to a gene. This CDR3 spans 14 amino acids. The CDR3 sequence is CASSFSGQDTEAFF. The CDR3 DNA sequence: TGTGCCAGCAGTTTTTCCGGACAGGACACTGAAGCTTTCTTT.

This clone has only one observation. This CDR3 is CASSLSGSGWQYF. The CDR3 DNA is TGTGCCAGCAGCTTAAGTGGTAGTGGCTGGCAGTATTTT. The chain carries TRBV7-3 and TRBJ2-3; no definite D call. The CDR3 extends over 13 amino acids. V lost 1 base and J 11 bases, leaving 13 bases between the germline ends. Germline loops: CDR1 SGHTA, CDR2 FQGTGA. Complete variable domain (other parts from reference TRBV7-3 and TRBJ2-3): GAGVSQTPSNKVTEKGKYVELRCDPISGHTALYWYRQSLGQGPEFLIYFQGTGAADDSGLPNDRFFAVRPEGSVSTLKIQRTERGDSAVYLCASSLSGSGWQYFGPGTRLTVL.

The J gene is TRBJ1-2, the V gene TRBV7-2; D not resolved. The germline V and J ends were trimmed by 5 bases and 5 bases, with 9 bases remaining between them. Germline CDR1 SGHTA, CDR2 FQGNSA. The CDR3 is 12 amino acids. The CDR3 nucleotides are TGTGCCAGCAGCCCTGGGCTATATGGCTACACCTTC. As protein: CASSPGLYGYTF.

V is TRBV30 and J is TRBJ1-1, with a possible D match to TRBD1 (6 bases). CDR1 and CDR2 from the germline V gene are GTSNPN and SVGIG (reference sequence). Trimming left V 2 bases short and J 3 bases short, with 10 bases between. The CDR3 is 13 amino acids. The CDR3 bases are TGTGCCTGGAGTACACGGACAGACACTGAAGCTTTCTTT. Translation gives CAWSTRTDTEAFF.

As DNA, the CDR3 is TGTGCCTGGAGTAGGGGACTAGCGGGAGATCTTTCTGGGGCCAACGTCCTGACTTTC. Translating gives CAWSRGLAGDLSGANVLTF. This chain links TRBV30 with TRBJ2-6; TRBD2 matches at 14 bases. The CDR3 is made up of 19 amino acids. Germline values: CDR1 GTSNPN, CDR2 SVGIG (reference sequence). J lost 1 base, V lost 2 bases, and 7 bases had no gene match. The full variable domain, in which reference TRBV30 and TRBJ2-6 provide the parts outside the CDR3, is SQTIHQWPATLVQPVGSPLSLECTVEGTSNPNLYWYRQAAGRGLQLLFYSVGIGQISSEVPQNLSASRPQDRQFILSSKKLLLSDSGFYLCAWSRGLAGDLSGANVLTFGAGSRLTVL.

V and J are TRBV30 and TRBJ1-5, with 7 bases aligning to TRBD1. J was trimmed by 5 bases and V by 0 bases; bases with no gene match: 10. Germline V CDR1 and CDR2: GTSNPN, SVGIG (reference sequence). This CDR3 contains 16 residues. CDR3 nucleotides: TGTGCCTGGAGTGTACATTCCAGGGGGAGACATCAGCCCCAGCATTTT. Its protein product is CAWSVHSRGRHQPQHF. Full variable domain (rest looked up from reference TRBV30 and TRBJ1-5): SQTIHQWPATLVQPVGSPLSLECTVEGTSNPNLYWYRQAAGRGLQLLFYSVGIGQISSEVPQNLSASRPQDRQFILSSKKLLLSDSGFYLCAWSVHSRGRHQPQHFGDGTRLSIL.

This chain uses TRBV30 with TRBJ2-5; the D gene could be TRBD1 or TRBD2 (5 bases each). Germline values: CDR1 GTSNPN, CDR2 SVGIG (reference sequence). With 0 bases removed from V and 4 bases from J, the gap between germline ends came to 27 bases. The CDR3 extends over 19 amino acids. For the CDR3, the DNA is TGTGCCTGGAGTGTACTATTGGGCAGGGTCCGGGGCAGTTCAGAGACCCAGTACTTC. Translation gives CAWSVLLGRVRGSSETQYF.

J is TRBJ2-7 and V is TRBV7-8; D is perhaps TRBD2 (6 bases). The CDR3 consists of 16 residues. Germline-derived CDR1 and CDR2 are SGHVS and FQNEAQ. V was trimmed by 5 bases and J by 1 base, leaving 18 bases between them. CDR3 nucleotides: TGTGCCAGCAGCGGGCGGATAGGAGGGCGATCCTACGAGCAGTACTTC. The encoded protein is CASSGRIGGRSYEQYF.

This clone occurred once. The V call is TRBV5-1, the J call TRBJ1-1, with D possibly being TRBD1 (5 bases). V gave up 7 bases and J gave up 0 bases, with 10 bases separating them. This CDR3 has 13 residues. Germline CDR1 and CDR2: SGHRS and YFSETQ. The CDR3 DNA is TGCGCCAGCGCAGACAGCATGAACACTGAAGCTTTCTTT. Protein product: CASADSMNTEAFF.